This TCR beta chain is drawn from a study of cytomegalovirus exposure and HLA in healthy donors. Method: immunoSEQ multiplex PCR; TCRdb's copy keeps in-frame clones and lacks some. In the table there are roughly 350,000 clones, approximately 90% of which are singletons. Findings of the study overall: Listed as cytomegalovirus-associated were 150 to 200 TCR beta chains. In the 120 or so validation repertoires, just under 95% of cluster scores exceeded 0, per a later analysis.

This clone has just a few counts. Its antigen is still unknown. The ends were cut back, 5 bases at V and 1 base at J, with 11 bases in the middle. CDR1 and CDR2 from the germline V gene are WNHNN and SYGVQD (reference sequence). The CDR3 loop spans 15 amino acids. Sequenced input: PBMCs. The chain links TRBV10-1 to TRBJ2-2; maybe TRBD2 (6 bases). The receptor was derived from a woman under 30 in good health and CMV-seronegative. The CDR3 region has the DNA TGCGCCAGCAGTACTAGCAGACTGAACACCGGGGAGCTGTTTTTT. Protein sequence: CASSTSRLNTGELFF.